This T cell receptor (beta chain) was profiled in a study of blood T cells in healthy people across ages. This clonotype has only a few counts. A second PCR of roughly 7 to 11 cycles used a sample-barcoded 5' primer and a J-beta primer mix. TCRdb reprocessed the 5' RACE reads with MiXCR, giving one entry per CDR3 protein. Here the sample spans about 1.1 million distinct CDR3 sequences, approximately 38% being singletons. This CDR3 has 15 residues. Germline V lookup: CDR1 SGHAT, CDR2 FQDESV (reference sequence). V lost 4 bases to trimming and J lost 0 bases; unmatched junction nucleotides: 3. This receptor was identified in a man between 18 and 35 years old in good health. This sequence joins TRBV11-1 and TRBJ1-1; 9 nucleotides line up with TRBD1. The sample taken for sequencing was blood. The CDR3 spells CASSWGTGLNTEAFF. CDR3 DNA: TGTGCCAGCAGCTGGGGGACAGGGCTGAACACTGAAGCTTTCTTT.